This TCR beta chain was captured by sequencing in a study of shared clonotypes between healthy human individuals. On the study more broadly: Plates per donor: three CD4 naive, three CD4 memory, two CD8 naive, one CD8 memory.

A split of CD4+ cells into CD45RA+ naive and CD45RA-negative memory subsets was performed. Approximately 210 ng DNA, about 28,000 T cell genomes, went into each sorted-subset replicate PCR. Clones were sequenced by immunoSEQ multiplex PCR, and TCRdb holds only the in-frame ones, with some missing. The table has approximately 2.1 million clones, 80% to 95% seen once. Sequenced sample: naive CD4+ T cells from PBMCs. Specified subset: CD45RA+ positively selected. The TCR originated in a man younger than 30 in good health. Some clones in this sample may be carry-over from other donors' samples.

The CDR3 DNA reads as TGTGCCAGCAGCGTAGGGGCTAGTTCTGTAAATGAGCAGTTCTTC. Protein product: CASSVGASSVNEQFF. This chain links TRBV9 with TRBJ2-1; no firm D call. Germline assignment: CDR1 SGDLS and CDR2 YYNGEE. The CDR3 totals 15 residues. V lost 0 bases and J 7 bases, leaving 14 bases between the germline ends.